These 24 T cell receptor beta chains were all obtained from the same sample, sequenced in a study of CD8 T cells in Susac syndrome. RNA totalling 0.5 to 1 ug underwent reverse transcription with random hexamers. TCRdb reanalysed the immunoSEQ multiplex PCR reads using MiXCR and keeps one entry per CDR3 protein. The repertoire holds 210,000 or so distinct CDR3 sequences, with less than 95% as singletons. Source material: CD4+ T cells from PBMCs. These receptor sequences come from a human donor with Susac syndrome.

This chain connects TRBV7-2 to TRBJ2-7; the match to TRBD1 covers 9 bases. Germline CDR1 is SGHTA and CDR2 is FQGNSA. Unmatched junction bases numbered 9, after V lost 4 bases and J lost 5 bases. The CDR3 has 15 residues. The CDR3 DNA is TGTGCCAGCAGCTCCTCTTCGGGACAGGGCCACGAGCAGTACTTC. Protein sequence: CASSSSSGQGHEQYF.

The chain has TRBV20-1 and TRBJ2-5, with a possible D match to TRBD1 (8 bases). CDR3 length equals 15 residues. V lost 8 bases and J 4 bases, leaving 23 bases between the germline ends. CDR1 DFQATT and CDR2 SNEGSKA come from the germline V gene (reference sequence). DNA of the CDR3: TGCAGTCACCGGATTATAACAGGGGGGGTAGAGACCCAGTACTTC. It specifies CSHRIITGGVETQYF.

This chain joins TRBV7-6 and TRBJ2-1; TRBD1 matches at 7 bases. Looked up from germline, CDR1 is SGHVS and CDR2 is FNYEAQ. This CDR3 has 15 residues. Losses at the gene ends were 1 base for V and 5 bases for J; bases not matched to a gene: 5. DNA of the CDR3: TGTGCCAGCAGCTTAGGACAGGGAACCCACAATGAGCAGTTCTTC. Encoded protein: CASSLGQGTHNEQFF.

The chain carries TRBV9 and TRBJ2-2; 10 positions agree with TRBD2. The CDR3 length is 17 residues. V trimming: 1 base; J trimming: 7 bases; junction bases outside the gene matches: 10. The germline V gene has CDR1 SGDLS and CDR2 YYNGEE. The CDR3 bases are TGTGCCAGCAGCGTATTGAGCGGGGGGGCCTTGGGCGGGGAGCTGTTTTTT. This gives the protein CASSVLSGGALGGELFF.

J is TRBJ1-6 and V is TRBV6-4; D gene ambiguous. Per the germline V gene, CDR1 is MRHNA and CDR2 is SNTAGT. V lost 2 bases, J lost 9 bases, and 11 bases lay in between. The CDR3 has 14 amino acids. The CDR3 bases are TGTGCCAGCAGTGACGACAATTTGGGTTCACCCCTCCACTTT. The encoded protein is CASSDDNLGSPLHF.

This sequence joins TRBV9 and TRBJ1-2, with D uncertain. The CDR3 runs 13 residues. The V gene's germline CDR1 is SGDLS and CDR2 YYNGEE. V shed 4 bases and J shed 4 bases, with 11 bases lying between them. As DNA, the CDR3 is TGTGCCAGCAGCCCTGACGAGGCCTATGGCTACACCTTC. Translated, it gives CASSPDEAYGYTF.

The chain uses TRBV29-1 and TRBJ1-1; no firm D call. V was cut by 4 bases and J by 5 bases, with 11 bases left in between. Germline V gene sequence: CDR1 SQVTM, CDR2 ANQGSEA. The CDR3 is made up of 12 amino acids. The CDR3 nucleotides read TGCAGCGTTGTGGCCGGCCTTACTGAAGCTTTCTTT. Its translation: CSVVAGLTEAFF.

The chain has TRBV7-2 and TRBJ1-1; D not resolved. With 3 bases removed from V and 6 bases from J, the gap between germline ends came to 11 bases. The CDR3 extends over 13 amino acids. Germline V gene data show CDR1 as SGHTA and CDR2 as FQGNSA. This chain's CDR3 is CASSLRRSPEAFF. CDR3 nucleotides: TGTGCCAGCAGCTTGCGGAGAAGTCCTGAAGCTTTCTTT.

The chain recombines TRBV7-2 with TRBJ2-5; unclear D gene. Germline loops: CDR1 SGHTA, CDR2 FQGNSA. The ends were cut back, 2 bases at V and 0 bases at J, with 7 bases in the middle. The CDR3 runs 14 residues. The CDR3 DNA is TGTGCCAGCAGCTTATCTTCACACCAAGAGACCCAGTACTTC. Protein sequence: CASSLSSHQETQYF.

The rearrangement links TRBV10-2 to TRBJ2-1; 9 bases line up with TRBD2. This CDR3 comprises 22 residues. Germline CDR1 is WSHSY and CDR2 is SAAADI. Trimming at V came to 7 bases and at J to 8 bases, leaving 33 bases not matched to a gene. The CDR3 reads CASKRWASGESSYGSRGDEQFF. DNA of the CDR3: TGCGCCAGCAAGCGGTGGGCTAGCGGGGAATCTTCGTATGGGTCGAGGGGGGATGAGCAGTTCTTC.

The chain combines TRBV20-1 with TRBJ2-5, with TRBD2 matching 7 bases. The CDR3 runs 16 residues. Germline CDR1 reads DFQATT; CDR2 reads SNEGSKA (reference sequence). V lost 6 bases and J lost 3; bases outside the gene matches: 16. This CDR3 reads CSAATAKGGEEETQYF. As DNA, the CDR3 is TGCAGTGCAGCAACTGCTAAGGGAGGGGAGGAAGAGACCCAGTACTTC.

V gene TRBV20-1 combines with J gene TRBJ2-5; 8 bases map to TRBD1. Trimming removed 4 bases from V and 5 bases from J; junction bases left unmatched: 6. The germline V gene encodes CDR1 DFQATT and CDR2 SNEGSKA (reference sequence). CDR3 length: 13 amino acids. The CDR3 is CSATLTGEETQYF. CDR3 DNA sequence: TGCAGTGCTACCCTGACAGGGGAGGAGACCCAGTACTTC.

This clonotype was observed once. The CDR3 nucleotides are TGTGCCAGCAGCTTCGGACGCGAGGACATTCAGTACTTC. Its translation: CASSFGREDIQYF. The chain links TRBV7-2 to TRBJ2-4; D remains ambiguous. Trimming cost V 3 bases and J 8 bases, with 11 bases left between them. The CDR3 covers 13 residues. In germline, CDR1 is SGHTA, CDR2 FQGNSA.

This chain links TRBV11-1 with TRBJ2-6; 11 bases are a match to TRBD1. After removal of 5 bases from V and 2 bases from J, the junction contained 5 bases not matched to a gene. Germline CDR1 and CDR2: SGHAT and FQDESV (reference sequence). This CDR3 comprises 17 residues. CDR3 DNA: TGTGCCAGCAGCCCACTGGACAGGGGGCCTGGGGCCAACGTCCTGACTTTC. Amino acid sequence: CASSPLDRGPGANVLTF.

This chain links TRBV10-3 with TRBJ1-2; tentatively, D is TRBD1 (5 bases). V shed 3 bases and J shed 2 bases, with 10 bases lying between them. This CDR3 is 14 amino acids long. Germline V gene lookup returns CDR1 ENHRY and CDR2 SYGVKD. CDR3 sequence: CAISEARDNYGYTF. The CDR3 region has the DNA TGTGCCATCAGTGAAGCTCGGGACAACTATGGCTACACCTTC.

The rearrangement uses TRBV18 and TRBJ1-2; 9 nucleotides match TRBD1. The V gene end was trimmed by 3 bases and the J gene end by 8 bases; junction bases not matched to a gene: 13. Germline V gene sequence: CDR1 KGHSH, CDR2 LQKENI. The CDR3 consists of 16 residues. CDR3 bases: TGTGCCAGCTCACCTTATCTCGGGGACAGGGAAGGAGGCTACACCTTC. This translates into CASSPYLGDREGGYTF.

V is TRBV4-2 and J is TRBJ1-6, with D hard to call. The CDR3 extends over 13 amino acids. V lost 4 bases and J lost 8, with 9 bases in between. Germline CDR1 and CDR2: LGHNA and YNFKEQ. The CDR3: CASSPLPDSPLHF. The DNA for the CDR3 is TGTGCCAGCAGCCCCCTCCCCGATTCACCCCTCCACTTT.

The chain employs TRBV6-1 and TRBJ2-6; no clear D. V was pared by 6 bases and J by 2 bases, with 5 bases between. CDR3 length: 13 amino acids. The germline CDR1 and CDR2 sequences are MNHNS and SASEGT. CDR3 bases: TGTGCCAGCAGGAGAGCTGGGGCCAACGTCCTGACTTTC. Protein: CASRRAGANVLTF.

The chain employs TRBV15 and TRBJ2-5, with D tentatively TRBD2 (5 bases). From germline, CDR1 is LNHNV and CDR2 YYDKDF (reference sequence). There are 13 residues in the CDR3. V was cut by 3 bases and J by 6 bases, with 11 bases left in between. The CDR3 loop reads CATSSGGSKTQYF. CDR3 bases: TGTGCCACCAGCAGCGGAGGAAGTAAGACCCAGTACTTC.

The chain combines TRBV7-9 with TRBJ2-7; D gene uncertain. V lost 5 bases to trimming and J lost 3 bases, with 5 bases between them. The CDR3 runs 11 residues. Germline CDR1 SEHNR, CDR2 FQNEAQ (reference sequence). The CDR3 is CASSPIYEQYF. CDR3 DNA sequence: TGTGCCAGCAGCCCAATCTACGAGCAGTACTTC.

This clonotype was seen a single time. The genes are TRBV7-8 and TRBJ1-5; D is perhaps TRBD1 (5 bases). The CDR3 loop spans 15 amino acids. Germline lookup yields CDR1 SGHVS and CDR2 FQNEAQ. The ends were cut back, 1 base at V and 7 bases at J, with 14 bases in the middle. CDR3 sequence (DNA): TGTGCCAGCAGCTTAGAGGGGAAGCATTACCAGCCCCAGCATTTT. Its translation is CASSLEGKHYQPQHF.

This clonotype was detected once. The rearrangement joins TRBV30 to TRBJ1-2; 12 bases agree with TRBD1. The CDR3 length is 15 residues. The germline V gene has CDR1 GTSNPN and CDR2 SVGIG (reference sequence). V lost 0 bases and J lost 7; bases outside the gene matches: 6. DNA of the CDR3: TGTGCCTGGAGTGTCGGGACAGGGGGCGTAAGTGGCTACACCTTC. Its protein product is CAWSVGTGGVSGYTF.

The CDR3 region has the DNA TGTGCCAGCAGTTACCAGGTATCCTACGAGCAGTACTTC. It encodes CASSYQVSYEQYF. This sequence joins TRBV6-2 or TRBV6-3 and TRBJ2-7; D remains ambiguous. With 2 bases removed from V and 1 base from J, the gap between germline ends came to 6 bases. The CDR3 sequence is 13 residues long. Germline CDR1 MNHEY, CDR2 SVGEGT.

DNA of the CDR3: TGCAGTGCTATCGACCTAAGGGAGGCGAGGGGCTACACCTTC. The encoded protein is CSAIDLREARGYTF. The chain recombines TRBV20-1 with TRBJ1-2; D is unresolved. The CDR3 is 14 residues long. Trimming removed 4 bases at V and 8 bases at J, with 20 bases between. In germline, CDR1 is DFQATT, CDR2 SNEGSKA (reference sequence).